The rows below give T cell receptor beta chains drawn from one sample of a study of T cells after yellow fever vaccination. TCRdb recomputed calls from the 5' RACE reads with MiXCR, one row per CDR3 protein. The data hold about 240,000 distinct CDR3 sequences, with around 3.5% observed a single time. The specimen comprised PBMCs, sampled 15 days after the yellow fever booster vaccination. These receptors were collected from a man younger than 35 who received the YFV17D yellow fever vaccine. Each CDR3 is given with its conserved first and last residue. A D gene is named only where the DNA matches it firmly. Expanded clones are given a class, and other clones once, few, many or no size at all.

D | J | V | size | DNA | CDR3
. | TRBJ2-7 | TRBV6-2/TRBV6-3 | many | TGTGCCAGCAGTTACGAAGTTTGGACGGGATCAAACGAGCAGTACTTC | CASSYEVWTGSNEQYF
TRBD2 | TRBJ2-3 | TRBV5-1 | many | TGCGCCAGCAGCTCCCTCTCAGCGGGGGGGCAAGATACGCAGTATTTT | CASSSLSAGGQDTQYF
. | TRBJ2-2 | TRBV19 | many | TGTGCCACCCCCGCAGTCAACACCGGGGAGCTGTTTTTT | CATPAVNTGELFF
TRBD1 | TRBJ1-3 | TRBV5-1 | many | TGCGCCAGCAGCTTACAGGGGATGGGAAACACCATATATTTT | CASSLQGMGNTIYF
. | TRBJ2-1 | TRBV5-1 | many | TGCGCCAGCAGCTTGGCCGGAGTCTCCAATGAGCAGTTCTTC | CASSLAGVSNEQFF
. | TRBJ1-3 | TRBV4-3 | many | TGCGCCAGCAGCCAAGATCGGGGGGCGCGAGGAAACACCATATATTTT | CASSQDRGARGNTIYF
. | TRBJ2-2 | TRBV19 | few | TGTGCCAGTAGTATGGCGGCGCGAACCGGGGAGCTGTTTTTT | CASSMAARTGELFF
. | TRBJ2-6 | TRBV5-4 | few | TGTGCCAGCAGCCCTGGGGGAGTCTCTGGGGCCAACGTCCTGACTTTC | CASSPGGVSGANVLTF
TRBD1 | TRBJ1-5 | TRBV24-1 | few | TGTGCCACCAGTGATCCACGGACAGGGATCAATCAGCCCCAGCATTTT | CATSDPRTGINQPQHF
TRBD1 | TRBJ1-1 | TRBV5-8 | many | TGTGCCAGCAGCTCAGGGGGTGGGGACACTGAAGCTTTCTTT | CASSSGGGDTEAFF
. | TRBJ2-7 | TRBV29-1 | . | TGCAGCGTTGCCGGCTACGAGCAGTACTTC | CSVAGYEQYF
TRBD1 | TRBJ2-1 | TRBV7-6 | many | TGTGCCAGCAGTGACCGGGACAGATACAATGAGCAGTTCTTC | CASSDRDRYNEQFF
TRBD2 | TRBJ2-1 | TRBV7-9 | many | TGTGCCAGCAGCTTCCGCGGGGGGCCCTACAATGAGCAGTTCTTC | CASSFRGGPYNEQFF
TRBD1 | TRBJ1-2 | TRBV6-5 | many | TGTGCCAGCAGTCGGACAGGTCTGGCCTCTGGCTACACCTTC | CASSRTGLASGYTF
. | TRBJ2-5 | TRBV18 | many | TGTGCCAGCTCACCCGGGACCGGGAATCGAGGAGAGACCCAGTACTTC | CASSPGTGNRGETQYF
. | TRBJ1-1 | TRBV7-2 | many | TGTGCCAGCAGGCGAAGACAGAGTTCTAACACTGAAGCTTTCTTT | CASRRRQSSNTEAFF
. | TRBJ1-1 | TRBV12-3/TRBV12-4 | many | TGTGCCAGCAGTTTACTGGGCACTGAAGCTTTCTTT | CASSLLGTEAFF
. | TRBJ2-7 | TRBV6-2/TRBV6-3 | . | TGTGCCAGCAGGGGCGGCCGATACTACGAGCAGTACTTC | CASRGGRYYEQYF
TRBD1 | TRBJ1-5 | TRBV24-1 | many | TGTGCCACCAGTGACGGGGACAGGGTCTCTGGGCAGCATTTT | CATSDGDRVSGQHF
. | TRBJ2-7 | TRBV11-2 | . | TGTGCCAGCAGCTTTGGGCAGTATGCCTACGAGCAGTACTTC | CASSFGQYAYEQYF
. | TRBJ1-1 | TRBV4-1 | many | TGCGCCAGCAGCCAAGATCCGAACAGCGATATGAACACTGAAGCTTTCTTT | CASSQDPNSDMNTEAFF
. | TRBJ1-1 | TRBV5-6 | many | TGTGCCAGCAGCTCGGGACAAAGGAACACTGAAGCTTTCTTT | CASSSGQRNTEAFF
. | TRBJ2-3 | TRBV5-6 | many | TGTGCCAGCCTTCCACACCTTGGTGTATACGGGTTCACAGATACGCAGTATTTT | CASLPHLGVYGFTDTQYF
. | TRBJ1-1 | TRBV30 | many | TGTGCCTGGAGTTACGCGGAAAACACTGAAGCTTTCTTT | CAWSYAENTEAFF
. | TRBJ2-3 | TRBV6-5 | many | TGTGCCAGCAGCCGAGGAGGGGAGGATACGCAGTATTTT | CASSRGGEDTQYF
. | TRBJ2-7 | TRBV5-1 | many | TGCGCCAGCAGCATCGGGCCTCCAGGCCTTAGCTCCTACGAGCAGTACTTC | CASSIGPPGLSSYEQYF
TRBD1 | TRBJ2-7 | TRBV4-2 | many | TGTGCCAGCAGCCACTTGACAGGGATCTACGAGCAGTACTTC | CASSHLTGIYEQYF
. | TRBJ2-5 | TRBV18 | . | TGTGCCAGCTCACCGCCGGGGCCCCGACCCAGGGAGACCCAGTACTTC | CASSPPGPRPRETQYF
. | TRBJ1-4 | TRBV30 | many | TGTGCCTGGAGTGTCCAGGGGTCGGGTGAAAAACTGTTTTTT | CAWSVQGSGEKLFF
. | TRBJ1-2 | TRBV5-1 | many | TGCGCCAGCAGCTTGGAGGGCAGGCCTCTTGAAGGGTCCTTCGGCTACACCTTC | CASSLEGRPLEGSFGYTF
TRBD2 | TRBJ2-1 | TRBV20-1 | many | TGCAGTGCCCCAGGGACTAGCGGGTCCACCTACTACAATGAGCAGTTCTTC | CSAPGTSGSTYYNEQFF
. | TRBJ1-3 | TRBV5-4 | few | TGTGCCAGCAGCTTGTCCGGCTCTGGCTCTGGAAACACCATATATTTT | CASSLSGSGSGNTIYF
TRBD1 | TRBJ2-7 | TRBV27 | many | TGTGCCAGCAGAGTTTATGGGGAACCCGCGCGGGACAGGGACTACGAGCAGTACTTC | CASRVYGEPARDRDYEQYF
TRBD2 | TRBJ2-1 | TRBV29-1 | . | TGCAGCGTTGAAGTAGTATTGGGGACAGCCGGGACTAGCGTCGATGAGCAGTTCTTC | CSVEVVLGTAGTSVDEQFF
TRBD2 | TRBJ2-1 | TRBV3-1 | many | TGTGCCAGCAGCCAACCGGGACTAGCGGGGGAGTCACCCGGACTCAATGAGCAGTTCTTC | CASSQPGLAGESPGLNEQFF
. | TRBJ2-6 | TRBV7-2 | . | TGTGCCAGCAGGCACGGAGGGGGGACTGGGGCCAACGTCCTGACTTTC | CASRHGGGTGANVLTF
. | TRBJ2-4 | TRBV20-1 | many | TGCAGTGCTAGAGATGTCGCCAAAAACATTCAGTACTTC | CSARDVAKNIQYF
. | TRBJ1-1 | TRBV5-1 | many | TGCGCCAGCAGCTTGGGTCAGGTCCAGAACACTGAAGCTTTCTTT | CASSLGQVQNTEAFF
TRBD1 | TRBJ1-1 | TRBV27 | few | TGTGCCAGCAGTCCCCGACAGGGGGTTACTGAAGCTTTCTTT | CASSPRQGVTEAFF
. | TRBJ2-1 | TRBV5-4 | many | TGTGCCAGCAGCTTGGAGGGGGGGCTTAATGAGCAGTTCTTC | CASSLEGGLNEQFF